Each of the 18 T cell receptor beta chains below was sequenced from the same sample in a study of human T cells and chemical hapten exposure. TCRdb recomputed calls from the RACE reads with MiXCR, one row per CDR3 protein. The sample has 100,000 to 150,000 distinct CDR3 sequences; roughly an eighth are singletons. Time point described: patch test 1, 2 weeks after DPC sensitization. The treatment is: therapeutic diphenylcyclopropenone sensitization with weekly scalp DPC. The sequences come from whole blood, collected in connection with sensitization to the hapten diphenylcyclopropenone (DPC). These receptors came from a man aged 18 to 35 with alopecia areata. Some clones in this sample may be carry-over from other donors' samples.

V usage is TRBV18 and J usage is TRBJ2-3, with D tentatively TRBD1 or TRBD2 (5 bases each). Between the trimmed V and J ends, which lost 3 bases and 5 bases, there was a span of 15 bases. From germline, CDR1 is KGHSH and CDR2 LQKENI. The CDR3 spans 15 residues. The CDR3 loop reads CASSPTGTEGDTQYF. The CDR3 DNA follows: TGTGCCAGCTCACCGACGGGGACGGAAGGAGATACGCAGTATTTT.

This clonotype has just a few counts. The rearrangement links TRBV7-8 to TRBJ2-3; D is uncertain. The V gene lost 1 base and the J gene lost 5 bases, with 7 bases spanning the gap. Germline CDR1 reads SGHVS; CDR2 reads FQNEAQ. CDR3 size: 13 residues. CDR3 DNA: TGTGCCAGCAGCTTAGGGAGAGGAGATACGCAGTATTTT. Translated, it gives CASSLGRGDTQYF.

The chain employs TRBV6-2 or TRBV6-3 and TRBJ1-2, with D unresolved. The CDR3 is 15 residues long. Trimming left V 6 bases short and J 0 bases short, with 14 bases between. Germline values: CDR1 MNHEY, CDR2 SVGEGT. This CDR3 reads CASRGVQEPNYGYTF. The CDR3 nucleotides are TGTGCCAGCAGGGGTGTTCAGGAGCCTAACTATGGCTACACCTTC.

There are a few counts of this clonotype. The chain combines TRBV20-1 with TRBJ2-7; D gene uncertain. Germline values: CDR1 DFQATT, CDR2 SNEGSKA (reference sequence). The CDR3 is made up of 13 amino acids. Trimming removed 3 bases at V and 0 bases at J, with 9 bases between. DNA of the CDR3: TGCAGTGCTAGGGATCGCTACTCCTACGAGCAGTACTTC. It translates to CSARDRYSYEQYF.

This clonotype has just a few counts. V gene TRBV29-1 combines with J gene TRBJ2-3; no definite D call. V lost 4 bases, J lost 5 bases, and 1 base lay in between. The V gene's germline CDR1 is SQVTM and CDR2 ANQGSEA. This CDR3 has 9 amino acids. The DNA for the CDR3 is TGCAGCGTTGGAGATACGCAGTATTTT. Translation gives CSVGDTQYF.

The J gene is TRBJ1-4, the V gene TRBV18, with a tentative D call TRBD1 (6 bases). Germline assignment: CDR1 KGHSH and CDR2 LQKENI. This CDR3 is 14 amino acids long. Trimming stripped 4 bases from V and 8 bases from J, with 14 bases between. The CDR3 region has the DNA TGTGCCAGCTCACTAGGACAGACTGGCGAAAAACTGTTTTTT. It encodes CASSLGQTGEKLFF.

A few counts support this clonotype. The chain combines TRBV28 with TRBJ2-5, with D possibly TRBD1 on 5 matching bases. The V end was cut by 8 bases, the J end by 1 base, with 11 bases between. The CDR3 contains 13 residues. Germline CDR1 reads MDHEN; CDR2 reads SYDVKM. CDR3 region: CASDSLPQETQYF. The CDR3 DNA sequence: TGTGCCAGCGACAGCCTCCCCCAAGAGACCCAGTACTTC. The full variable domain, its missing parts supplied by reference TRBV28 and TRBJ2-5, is DVKVTQSSRYLVKRTGEKVFLECVQDMDHENMFWYRQDPGLGLRLIYFSYDVKMKEKGDIPEGYSVSREKKERFSLILESASTNQTSMYLCASDSLPQETQYFGPGTRLLVL.

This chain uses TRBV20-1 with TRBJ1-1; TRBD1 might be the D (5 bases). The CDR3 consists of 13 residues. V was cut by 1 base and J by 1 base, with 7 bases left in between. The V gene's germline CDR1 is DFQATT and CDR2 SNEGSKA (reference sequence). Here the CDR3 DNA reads TGCAGTGCTAGAGCTCAGGGGAACACTGAAGCTTTCTTT. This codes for CSARAQGNTEAFF.

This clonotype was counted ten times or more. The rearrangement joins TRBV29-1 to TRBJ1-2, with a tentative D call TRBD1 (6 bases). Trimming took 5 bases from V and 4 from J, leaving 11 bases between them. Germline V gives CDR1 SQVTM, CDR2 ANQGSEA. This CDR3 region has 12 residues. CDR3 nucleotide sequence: TGCAGCGTTCATGTGACAGGCTATGGCTACACCTTC. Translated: CSVHVTGYGYTF.

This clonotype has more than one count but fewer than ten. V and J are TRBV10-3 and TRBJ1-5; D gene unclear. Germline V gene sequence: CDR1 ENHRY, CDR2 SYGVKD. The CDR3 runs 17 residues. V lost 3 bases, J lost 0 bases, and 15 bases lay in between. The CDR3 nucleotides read TGTGCCATCAGTGAACACGATTCGTCCTTTAGCAATCAGCCCCAGCATTTT. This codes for CAISEHDSSFSNQPQHF.

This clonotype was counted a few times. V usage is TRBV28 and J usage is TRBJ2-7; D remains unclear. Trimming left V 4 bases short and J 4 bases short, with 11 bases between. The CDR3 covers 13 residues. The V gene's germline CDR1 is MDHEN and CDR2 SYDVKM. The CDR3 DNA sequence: TGTGCCAGCAGTTCCCACCTGAAATACGAGCAGTACTTC. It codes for CASSSHLKYEQYF. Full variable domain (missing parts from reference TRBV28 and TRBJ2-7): DVKVTQSSRYLVKRTGEKVFLECVQDMDHENMFWYRQDPGLGLRLIYFSYDVKMKEKGDIPEGYSVSREKKERFSLILESASTNQTSMYLCASSSHLKYEQYFGPGTRLTVT.

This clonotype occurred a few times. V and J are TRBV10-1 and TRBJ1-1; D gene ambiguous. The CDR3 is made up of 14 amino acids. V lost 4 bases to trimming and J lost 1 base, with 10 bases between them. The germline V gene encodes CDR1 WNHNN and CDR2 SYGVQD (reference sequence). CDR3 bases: TGCGCCAGCAGTGCCGCCTCACCGAACACTGAAGCTTTCTTT. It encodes CASSAASPNTEAFF.

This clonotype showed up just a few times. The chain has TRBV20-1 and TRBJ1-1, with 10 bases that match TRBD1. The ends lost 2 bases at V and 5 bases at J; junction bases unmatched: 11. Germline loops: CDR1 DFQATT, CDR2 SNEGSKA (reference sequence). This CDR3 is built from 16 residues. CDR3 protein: CSARTRDRGLRTEAFF. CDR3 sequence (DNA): TGCAGTGCTAGAACGCGAGACAGGGGGCTCAGGACTGAAGCTTTCTTT.

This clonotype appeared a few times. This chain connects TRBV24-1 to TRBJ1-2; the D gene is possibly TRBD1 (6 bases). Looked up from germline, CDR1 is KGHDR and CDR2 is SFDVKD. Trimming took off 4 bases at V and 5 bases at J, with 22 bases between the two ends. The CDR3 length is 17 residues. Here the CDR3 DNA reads TGTGCCACCAGTGACCCCGGGACACCCCGTGGGATATATGGCTACACCTTC. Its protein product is CATSDPGTPRGIYGYTF.

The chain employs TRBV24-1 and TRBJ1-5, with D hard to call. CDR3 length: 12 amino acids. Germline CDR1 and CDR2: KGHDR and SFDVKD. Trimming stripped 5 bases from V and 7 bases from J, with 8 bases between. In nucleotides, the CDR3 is TGTGCCACCAGTGCTCTGGGACAGCCCCAGCATTTT. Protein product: CATSALGQPQHF.

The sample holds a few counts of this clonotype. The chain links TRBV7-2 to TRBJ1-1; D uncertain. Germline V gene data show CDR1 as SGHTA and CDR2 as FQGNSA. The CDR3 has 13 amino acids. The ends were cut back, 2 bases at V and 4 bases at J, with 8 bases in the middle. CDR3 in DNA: TGTGCCAGCAGCTTATCGACGGTCACTGAAGCTTTCTTT. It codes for CASSLSTVTEAFF. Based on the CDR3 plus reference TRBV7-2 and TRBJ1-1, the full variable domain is GAGVSQSPSNKVTEKGKDVELRCDPISGHTALYWYRQSLGQGLEFLIYFQGNSAPDKSGLPSDRFSAERTGGSVSTLTIQRTQQEDSAVYLCASSLSTVTEAFFGQGTRLTVV.

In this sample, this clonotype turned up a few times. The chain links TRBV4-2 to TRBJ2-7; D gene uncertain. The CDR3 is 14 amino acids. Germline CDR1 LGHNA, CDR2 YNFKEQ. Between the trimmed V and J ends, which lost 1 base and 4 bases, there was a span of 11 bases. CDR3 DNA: TGTGCCAGCAGCCAAGGCGTTTCGCTTTACGAGCAGTACTTC. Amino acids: CASSQGVSLYEQYF.

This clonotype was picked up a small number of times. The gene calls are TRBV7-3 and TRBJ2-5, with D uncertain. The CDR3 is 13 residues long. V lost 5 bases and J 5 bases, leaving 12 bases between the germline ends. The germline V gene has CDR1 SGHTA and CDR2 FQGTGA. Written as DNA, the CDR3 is TGTGCCAGCAGCCCAGACCTACAGGAGACCCAGTACTTC. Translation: CASSPDLQETQYF.